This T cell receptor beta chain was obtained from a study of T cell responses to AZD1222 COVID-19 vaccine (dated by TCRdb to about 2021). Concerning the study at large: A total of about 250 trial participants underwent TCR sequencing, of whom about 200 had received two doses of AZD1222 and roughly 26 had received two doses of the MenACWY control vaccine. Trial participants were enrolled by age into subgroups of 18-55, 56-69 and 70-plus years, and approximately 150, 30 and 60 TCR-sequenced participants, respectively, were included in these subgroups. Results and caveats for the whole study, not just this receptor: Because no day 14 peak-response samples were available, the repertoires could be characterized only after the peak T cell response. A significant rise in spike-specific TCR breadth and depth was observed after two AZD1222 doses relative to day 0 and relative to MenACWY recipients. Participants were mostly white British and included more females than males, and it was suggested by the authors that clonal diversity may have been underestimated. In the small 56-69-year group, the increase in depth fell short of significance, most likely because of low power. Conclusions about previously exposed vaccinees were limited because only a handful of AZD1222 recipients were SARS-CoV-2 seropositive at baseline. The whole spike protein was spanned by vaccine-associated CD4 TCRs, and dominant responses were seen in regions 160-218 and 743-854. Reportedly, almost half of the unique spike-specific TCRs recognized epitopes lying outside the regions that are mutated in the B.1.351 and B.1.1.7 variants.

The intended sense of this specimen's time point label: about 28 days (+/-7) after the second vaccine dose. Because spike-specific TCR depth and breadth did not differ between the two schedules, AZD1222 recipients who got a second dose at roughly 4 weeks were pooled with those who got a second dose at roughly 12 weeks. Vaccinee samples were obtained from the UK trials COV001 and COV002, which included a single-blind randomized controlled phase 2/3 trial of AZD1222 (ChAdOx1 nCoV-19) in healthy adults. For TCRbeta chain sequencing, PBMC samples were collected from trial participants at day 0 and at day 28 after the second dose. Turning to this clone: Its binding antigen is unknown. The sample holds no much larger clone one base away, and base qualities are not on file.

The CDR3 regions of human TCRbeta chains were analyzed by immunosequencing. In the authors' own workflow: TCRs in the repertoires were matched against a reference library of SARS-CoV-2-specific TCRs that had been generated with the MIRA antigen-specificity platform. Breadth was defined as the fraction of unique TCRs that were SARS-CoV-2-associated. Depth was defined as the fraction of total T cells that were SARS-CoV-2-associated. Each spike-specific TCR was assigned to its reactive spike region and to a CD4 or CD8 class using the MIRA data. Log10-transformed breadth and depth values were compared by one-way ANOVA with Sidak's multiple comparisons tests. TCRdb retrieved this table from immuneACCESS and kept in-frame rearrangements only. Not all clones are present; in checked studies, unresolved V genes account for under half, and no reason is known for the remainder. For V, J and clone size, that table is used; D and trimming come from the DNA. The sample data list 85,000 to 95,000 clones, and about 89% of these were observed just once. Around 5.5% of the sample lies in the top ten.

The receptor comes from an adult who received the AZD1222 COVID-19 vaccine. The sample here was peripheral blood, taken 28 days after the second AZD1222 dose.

The CDR3 reads as follows: CASSSGDGYNQPQHF. The DNA is TGTGCCAGCAGCTCAGGTGACGGCTACAATCAGCCCCAGCATTTT. The sequence links TRBV7-8 to TRBJ1-5; the D gene is not confidently resolved. The CDR3 has 15 amino acids, counting the end cysteine and phenylalanine. Only the CDR3 part of the read is kept: 45 bases, read in frame from the first base. The trim is 4 bases for V and 3 bases for J, with a gap of 13 bases between the germline ends. The germline V gene gives CDR1 as SGHVS and CDR2 as FQNEAQ.